This T cell receptor (beta chain) was captured in a study of blood T cell repertoires in COVID-19. Study summary: Nucleic acid was either cDNA or gDNA, and it came from T cells, B-cell-depleted T cells, or PBMCs.

Ages ranged from about 18 to 89 years, with residence in fewer than 25 US areas. Each recovered donor of Cohort 3 presented with two negative PCRs, clearance, or symptom resolution. The repertoire was sequenced with immunoSEQ multiplex PCR; TCRdb's copy has only in-frame clones and lacks some. The table has under 150,000 clones, around 88% seen once. CDR1 and CDR2 (germline): SGHRS, YFSETQ. The V end was cut by 0 bases, the J end by 0 bases, with 10 bases between. This CDR3 has 15 residues. The V gene is TRBV5-1, the J gene TRBJ2-7; TRBD1 might be the D (5 bases). The receptor was derived from a woman in her fifties or sixties who had recovered from COVID-19. Sequenced sample: PBMCs or T cells enriched from blood (not recorded which). The CDR3 DNA follows: TGCGCCAGCAGCTTGGATGCAGGGATCTCCTACGAGCAGTACTTC. Its protein product is CASSLDAGISYEQYF.